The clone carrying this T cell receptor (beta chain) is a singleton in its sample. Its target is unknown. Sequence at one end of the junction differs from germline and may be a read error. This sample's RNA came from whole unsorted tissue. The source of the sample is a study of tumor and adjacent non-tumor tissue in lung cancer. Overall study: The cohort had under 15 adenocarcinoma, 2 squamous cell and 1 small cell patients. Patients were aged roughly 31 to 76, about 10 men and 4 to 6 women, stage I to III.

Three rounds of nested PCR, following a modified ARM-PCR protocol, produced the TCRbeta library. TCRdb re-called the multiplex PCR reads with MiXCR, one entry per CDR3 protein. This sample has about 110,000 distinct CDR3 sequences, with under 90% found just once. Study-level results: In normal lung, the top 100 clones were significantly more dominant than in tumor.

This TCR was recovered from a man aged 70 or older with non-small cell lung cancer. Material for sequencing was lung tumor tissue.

Here the CDR3 DNA reads TGCGCCTGCAGCCAAGGGGTCCCGGAGGACACCATATATTTT. It specifies CACSQGVPEDTIYF. The V and J genes are TRBV4-3 and TRBJ1-3, with TRBD1 as a possible D gene (5 bases). CDR3 size: 14 residues. The V gene's germline CDR1 is LGHNA and CDR2 YSLEER.